These 21 T cell receptor beta chains came from one sample sequenced in a study of CD8+ T cells in alopecia areata. Regarding treatment: oral pan-JAK inhibitor, 5-10 mg twice daily. cDNA reverse transcribed from extracted RNA served as the sequencing template. Generated by immunoSEQ multiplex PCR, the TCRdb table keeps only in-frame clones and is missing some. The table records 90,000 to 150,000 clones, roughly 58% of them present only once. This specimen was CD8+ T cells sorted from blood, taken at week 4, from a patient treated with tofacitinib. All receptors come from a human donor with alopecia areata.

This clone is a singleton in its sample. The rearrangement links TRBV27 to TRBJ2-7, with a weak D call TRBD1 (6 bases). CDR1 is MNHEY and CDR2 is SMNVEV in the germline V gene (reference sequence). Deletions cut 8 bases from V and 4 bases from J, with 9 bases between. The CDR3 contains 11 residues. The CDR3 reads CASGGQYEQYF. The CDR3 coding sequence is TGTGCCAGCGGGGGCCAATACGAGCAGTACTTC.

A few counts support this clone. The chain couples TRBV29-1 to TRBJ2-1; 10 nucleotides agree with TRBD2. Germline trimming cut 2 bases from V and 4 bases from J; bases unmatched to any gene: 8. Germline V gene data show CDR1 as SQVTM and CDR2 as ANQGSEA. The CDR3 contains 16 residues. The CDR3 DNA reads TGCAGCGTTGAACCCCCTAGCGGGGGAGCTTACAATGAGCAGTTCTTC. It yields the protein CSVEPPSGGAYNEQFF.

V usage is TRBV9 and J usage is TRBJ2-5; D possibly corresponds to TRBD1 (7 bases). The CDR3 consists of 15 residues. The germline CDR1 and CDR2 sequences are SGDLS and YYNGEE. The V and J ends lost 0 bases and 7 bases respectively, with 16 bases between them. CDR3 in DNA: TGTGCCAGCAGCGTAGATGGAAACAGGGGAGGGACCCAGTACTTC. This gives the protein CASSVDGNRGGTQYF.

This clone came up a few times. This chain joins TRBV7-9 and TRBJ2-3; D ambiguous. The CDR3 extends over 12 amino acids. Trimming took off 0 bases at V and 9 bases at J, with 7 bases between the two ends. Germline CDR1 SEHNR, CDR2 FQNEAQ (reference sequence). The CDR3 loop is CASSLARDTQYF. The CDR3 nucleotides are TGTGCCAGCAGCTTAGCCCGAGACACGCAGTATTTT.

The chain couples TRBV29-1 to TRBJ2-1; 9 bases map to TRBD1. Trimming cost V 4 bases and J 4 bases; bases outside gene matches: 5. Germline V gene sequence: CDR1 SQVTM, CDR2 ANQGSEA. The CDR3 length is 14 residues. The CDR3 is CSVVAGQGYNEQFF. The CDR3 DNA is TGCAGCGTTGTTGCGGGACAGGGATACAATGAGCAGTTCTTC.

The sample holds a few counts of this clone. CDR3 amino acids: CASRLTLNTEAFF. CDR3 DNA: TGTGCCAGCCGACTGACTTTGAACACTGAAGCTTTCTTT. The chain uses TRBV6-5 and TRBJ1-1, with D uncertain. CDR3 length: 13 amino acids. Per germline, CDR1 MNHEY and CDR2 SVGAGI. V was trimmed by 8 bases and J by 0 bases, leaving 10 bases between them.

The chain links TRBV30 to TRBJ1-2; possibly TRBD1 for D (5 bases). This CDR3 is built from 13 residues. V was shortened by 0 bases and J by 6 bases, with 11 bases between the two germline ends. Germline loops: CDR1 GTSNPN, CDR2 SVGIG (reference sequence). The CDR3 region is CAWSVRRAHGYTF. CDR3 in DNA: TGTGCCTGGAGTGTACGCAGGGCCCATGGCTACACCTTC.

V usage is TRBV7-9 and J usage is TRBJ1-1; possible D gene TRBD1, 5 bases. V was trimmed by 5 bases and J by 3 bases, leaving 16 bases between them. The germline V gene encodes CDR1 SEHNR and CDR2 FQNEAQ (reference sequence). CDR3 length equals 15 residues. The CDR3 sequence: CASSIPGGDDTEAFF. CDR3 in DNA: TGTGCCAGCAGCATCCCCGGGGGGGACGACACTGAAGCTTTCTTT.

The gene calls are TRBV28 and TRBJ2-7; no clear D gene. Deletions cut 11 bases from V and 2 bases from J, with 10 bases between. CDR3 length: 11 residues. Germline V lookup: CDR1 MDHEN, CDR2 SYDVKM. The CDR3 spells CARSRPYEQYF. CDR3 bases: TGTGCCCGCTCAAGGCCCTACGAGCAGTACTTC.

CDR3 loop: CATSRGRINEKLFF. Written as DNA, the CDR3 is TGTGCCACCAGCAGAGGCAGGATCAATGAAAAACTGTTTTTT. The chain carries TRBV15 and TRBJ1-4; D is uncertain. The V and J ends lost 1 base and 5 bases respectively, with 8 bases between them. This CDR3 region has 14 residues. In germline, CDR1 is LNHNV, CDR2 YYDKDF (reference sequence).

This clone was counted only a few times. V gene TRBV29-1 combines with J gene TRBJ2-1, with D uncertain. V was clipped by 2 bases and J by 4 bases, with 9 bases between them. Germline V gene sequence: CDR1 SQVTM, CDR2 ANQGSEA. The CDR3 covers 13 residues. CDR3 DNA sequence: TGCAGCGTTGAAACAGTCCAATACAATGAGCAGTTCTTC. It codes for CSVETVQYNEQFF.

This sequence joins TRBV9 and TRBJ1-2; a possible D gene is TRBD1 (6 bases). CDR1 and CDR2 from the germline V gene are SGDLS and YYNGEE. V lost 4 bases and J lost 8, with 12 bases in between. The CDR3 spans 12 residues. The CDR3: CASSSRGGGYTF. The CDR3 bases are TGTGCCAGCAGCTCCCGAGGGGGAGGCTACACCTTC.

The genes are TRBV29-1 and TRBJ2-3; D not resolved. V was pared by 4 bases and J by 3 bases, with 8 bases between. CDR3 size: 12 residues. Germline V gene lookup returns CDR1 SQVTM and CDR2 ANQGSEA. As DNA, the CDR3 is TGCAGCGTTGTAGACTTGACAGATACGCAGTATTTT. It encodes CSVVDLTDTQYF.

This chain connects TRBV9 to TRBJ1-4; TRBD1 might be the D (5 bases). The germline V gene encodes CDR1 SGDLS and CDR2 YYNGEE. Trimming removed 4 bases at V and 7 bases at J, with 17 bases between. This CDR3 has 15 amino acids. The CDR3 here is CASSPGGNLGEKLFF. The DNA for the CDR3 is TGTGCCAGCAGCCCCGGGGGGAATTTAGGTGAAAAACTGTTTTTT.

The chain recombines TRBV29-1 with TRBJ1-1; perhaps TRBD1 as D (6 bases). The CDR3 extends over 11 amino acids. Trimming removed 3 bases from V and 4 bases from J, with 6 bases in between. Germline-derived CDR1 and CDR2 are SQVTM and ANQGSEA. The CDR3 DNA reads as TGCAGCGTTGACAGGGGCACTGAAGCTTTCTTT. Amino acid sequence: CSVDRGTEAFF. The variable domain in full, completed from reference TRBV29-1 and TRBJ1-1, reads SAVISQKPSRDICQRGTSLTIQCQVDSQVTMMFWYRQQPGQSLTLIATANQGSEATYESGFVIDKFPISRPNLTFSTLTVSNMSPEDSSIYLCSVDRGTEAFFGQGTRLTVV.

The chain employs TRBV29-1 and TRBJ1-2, with D perhaps TRBD1 (6 bases). Per the germline V gene, CDR1 is SQVTM and CDR2 is ANQGSEA. The germline V and J ends were trimmed by 6 bases and 6 bases, with 14 bases remaining between them. The CDR3 is 12 residues long. CDR3 DNA sequence: TGCAGCGTAATACAGGGCGATGATGGCTACACCTTC. Its protein product is CSVIQGDDGYTF.

This clone has only a few counts. Additional DNA sequences in this sample encode the identical CDR3. As DNA, the CDR3 is TGTGCCAGCAGGGGGGCAGGCTCCTACGAGCAGTACTTC. This gives the protein CASRGAGSYEQYF. The chain recombines TRBV25-1 with TRBJ2-7; D perhaps matches TRBD1 (6 bases). CDR1 is MGHDK and CDR2 is SYGVNS in the germline V gene. This CDR3 spans 13 amino acids. V lost 6 bases and J 0 bases, leaving 9 bases between the germline ends.

The chain couples TRBV7-2 to TRBJ1-1, with D unclear. Germline V CDR1 and CDR2: SGHTA, FQGNSA. Trimming took off 7 bases at V and 1 base at J, with 10 bases between the two ends. The CDR3 runs to 13 residues. The chain's CDR3 is CASNQLGNTEAFF. CDR3 sequence (DNA): TGTGCCAGCAACCAACTGGGGAACACTGAAGCTTTCTTT.

The chain couples TRBV30 to TRBJ2-2, with D unclear. This CDR3 comprises 14 residues. The V gene lost 1 base and the J gene lost 0 bases, with 6 bases spanning the gap. Germline V gene lookup returns CDR1 GTSNPN and CDR2 SVGIG (reference sequence). CDR3: CAWSGGSNTGELFF. CDR3 in DNA: TGTGCCTGGAGTGGTGGGTCGAACACCGGGGAGCTGTTTTTT.

The chain employs TRBV15 and TRBJ1-5; no clear D gene. CDR1 is LNHNV and CDR2 is YYDKDF in the germline V gene (reference sequence). With 1 base removed from V and 10 bases from J, the gap between germline ends came to 14 bases. The CDR3 runs 14 residues. The CDR3: CATSRGKGYLPQHF. The DNA of the CDR3 is TGTGCCACCAGCAGAGGGAAAGGGTATCTTCCCCAGCATTTT.

The V gene is TRBV30, the J gene TRBJ1-5; D is unresolved. Germline values: CDR1 GTSNPN, CDR2 SVGIG (reference sequence). The CDR3 spans 13 residues. Trimming removed 3 bases at V and 4 bases at J, with 10 bases between. CDR3 in DNA: TGTGCCTGGAGCATGTCCCAAAATCAGCCCCAGCATTTT. Protein product: CAWSMSQNQPQHF.